The rows below give T cell receptor beta chains drawn from one sample of a study of OX40 agonist ivuxolimab in advanced cancers. The data were produced by immunoSEQ multiplex PCR, yet TCRdb's version contains in-frame clones alone and is incomplete. The data contain 53,000 or so clones, more than 70% of them singletons. Source: CD4+ or CD8+ T cells sorted from blood, taken in a trial of the OX40 agonist ivuxolimab. Every receptor here comes from an adult with an advanced solid tumor such as melanoma, head and neck, liver or kidney cancer. CDR3s include the opening cysteine and the closing phenylalanine or tryptophan. A D gene is named only where the DNA matches it firmly. Only some rows state a clone size, as once, few, many or a class for expanded clones.

V gene: TRBV19
D gene: -
J gene: TRBJ1-5
clone size: -
CDR3 protein: CASSIMTGDQPQHF
CDR3 DNA: TGTGCCAGTAGTATAATGACAGGAGATCAGCCCCAGCATTTT

V gene: TRBV12-5
D gene: -
J gene: TRBJ2-7
clone size: -
CDR3 protein: CASGLLYEQYF
CDR3 DNA: TGTGCTAGTGGTTTGTTATACGAGCAGTACTTC

V gene: TRBV21-1
D gene: -
J gene: TRBJ1-5
clone size: once
CDR3 protein: CASSKAPGTGGQPQHF
CDR3 DNA: TGTGCCAGCAGCAAAGCACCCGGGACAGGGGGGCAGCCCCAGCATTTT

V gene: TRBV11-2
D gene: -
J gene: TRBJ1-1
clone size: -
CDR3 protein: CASGTMMNTEAFF
CDR3 DNA: TGTGCCAGCGGTACGATGATGAACACTGAAGCTTTCTTT

V gene: TRBV7-2
D gene: -
J gene: TRBJ1-1
clone size: once
CDR3 protein: CASSVTGDQNTEAFF
CDR3 DNA: TGTGCCAGCAGCGTAACAGGCGATCAGAACACTGAAGCTTTCTTT

V gene: TRBV5-5
D gene: TRBD2
J gene: TRBJ2-2
clone size: -
CDR3 protein: CASSPGEGLHTGELFF
CDR3 DNA: TGTGCCAGCAGCCCCGGGGAGGGGTTACACACCGGGGAGCTGTTTTTT

V gene: TRBV6-5
D gene: -
J gene: TRBJ2-7
clone size: -
CDR3 protein: CASSEEEQYF
CDR3 DNA: TGTGCCAGCAGTGAAGAGGAGCAGTACTTC

V gene: TRBV5-1
D gene: TRBD1
J gene: TRBJ2-3
clone size: few
CDR3 protein: CASSEPDRDYTDTQYF
CDR3 DNA: TGCGCCAGCAGCGAACCGGACAGGGATTACACAGATACGCAGTATTTT

V gene: TRBV6-6
D gene: -
J gene: TRBJ2-1
clone size: -
CDR3 protein: CASSYSQESNEQFF
CDR3 DNA: TGTGCCAGCAGTTACTCTCAGGAGAGCAATGAGCAGTTCTTC

V gene: TRBV27
D gene: -
J gene: TRBJ2-7
clone size: -
CDR3 protein: CASSLGNLAIAVGGAEQYF
CDR3 DNA: TGTGCCAGCAGTTTGGGAAATCTAGCCATAGCGGTTGGAGGGGCCGAGCAGTACTTC

V gene: TRBV29-1
D gene: -
J gene: TRBJ2-7
clone size: once
CDR3 protein: CSARAGFYEQYF
CDR3 DNA: TGCAGCGCCCGGGCAGGGTTCTACGAGCAGTACTTC

V gene: TRBV7-3
D gene: -
J gene: TRBJ2-7
clone size: -
CDR3 protein: CASSLSSAVYEQYF
CDR3 DNA: TGTGCCAGCAGCTTGAGTAGCGCCGTCTACGAGCAGTACTTC

V gene: TRBV7-2
D gene: TRBD1
J gene: TRBJ2-3
clone size: -
CDR3 protein: CASSSDRATQYF
CDR3 DNA: TGTGCCAGCAGCTCGGACAGGGCTACGCAGTATTTT

V gene: TRBV5-4
D gene: -
J gene: TRBJ2-3
clone size: -
CDR3 protein: CASSLPVGNTDTQYF
CDR3 DNA: TGTGCCAGCAGCTTGCCCGTAGGGAACACAGATACGCAGTATTTT

V gene: TRBV27
D gene: -
J gene: TRBJ2-5
clone size: once
CDR3 protein: CASSLSGRPLGQYF
CDR3 DNA: TGTGCCAGCAGTTTATCAGGACGTCCCTTGGGCCAGTACTTC

V gene: TRBV4-1
D gene: TRBD2
J gene: TRBJ2-7
clone size: -
CDR3 protein: CASSFTGTSDSYEQYF
CDR3 DNA: TGCGCCAGCAGCTTTACCGGGACTAGCGACTCCTACGAGCAGTACTTC

V gene: TRBV13
D gene: TRBD2
J gene: TRBJ2-1
clone size: -
CDR3 protein: CASSSRNLAAYNEQFF
CDR3 DNA: TGTGCCAGCAGCTCCCGGAACCTAGCGGCATACAATGAGCAGTTCTTC

V gene: TRBV10-3
D gene: TRBD2
J gene: TRBJ2-1
clone size: -
CDR3 protein: CAITPGLANYNEQFF
CDR3 DNA: TGTGCCATCACTCCGGGACTAGCAAATTACAATGAGCAGTTCTTC

V gene: TRBV9
D gene: -
J gene: TRBJ2-1
clone size: -
CDR3 protein: CASSVRGGLAFTYNEQFF
CDR3 DNA: TGTGCCAGCAGCGTAAGAGGAGGGCTAGCCTTTACCTACAATGAGCAGTTCTTC

V gene: TRBV5-5
D gene: TRBD1
J gene: TRBJ1-2
clone size: -
CDR3 protein: CASSGQGSNYGYTF
CDR3 DNA: TGTGCCAGCAGCGGACAGGGCTCTAACTATGGCTACACCTTC

V gene: TRBV25-1
D gene: TRBD1
J gene: TRBJ1-1
clone size: -
CDR3 protein: CASRQGGNTEAFF
CDR3 DNA: TGTGCCAGCAGACAGGGGGGTAACACTGAAGCTTTCTTT

V gene: TRBV6-5
D gene: TRBD1
J gene: TRBJ1-1
clone size: -
CDR3 protein: CASSSLDQGAEAFF
CDR3 DNA: TGTGCCAGCAGTAGCTTGGACCAGGGGGCTGAAGCTTTCTTT

V gene: TRBV13
D gene: TRBD1
J gene: TRBJ2-3
clone size: -
CDR3 protein: CASSPPSGQLTDTQYF
CDR3 DNA: TGTGCCAGCAGCCCCCCTTCGGGACAGCTCACAGATACGCAGTATTTT

V gene: TRBV5-6
D gene: TRBD2
J gene: TRBJ2-6
clone size: -
CDR3 protein: CASSPPGGLNSGANVLTF
CDR3 DNA: TGTGCCAGCAGCCCCCCCGGGGGACTAAACTCTGGGGCCAACGTCCTGACTTTC

V gene: TRBV6-4
D gene: -
J gene: TRBJ1-5
clone size: -
CDR3 protein: CASSVEGNQPQHF
CDR3 DNA: TGTGCCAGCAGTGTGGAGGGTAATCAGCCCCAGCATTTT

V gene: TRBV6-6
D gene: -
J gene: TRBJ2-2
clone size: -
CDR3 protein: CASSGAGELFF
CDR3 DNA: TGTGCCAGCTCTGGGGCCGGGGAGCTGTTTTTT

V gene: TRBV7-6
D gene: -
J gene: TRBJ2-6
clone size: -
CDR3 protein: CASSLPPGGAGANVLTF
CDR3 DNA: TGTGCCAGCAGCTTACCACCAGGGGGGGCTGGGGCCAACGTCCTGACTTTC

V gene: TRBV11-2
D gene: -
J gene: TRBJ2-3
clone size: -
CDR3 protein: CASSLLLGGFTDTQYF
CDR3 DNA: TGTGCCAGCAGCTTATTATTGGGGGGTTTCACAGATACGCAGTATTTT

V gene: TRBV6-1
D gene: -
J gene: TRBJ2-2
clone size: -
CDR3 protein: CATYPRPINTGELFF
CDR3 DNA: TGTGCCACCTACCCTAGACCGATAAACACCGGGGAGCTGTTTTTT

V gene: TRBV29-1
D gene: -
J gene: TRBJ1-1
clone size: -
CDR3 protein: CSVVDRQNTEAFF
CDR3 DNA: TGCAGCGTTGTGGACAGACAGAACACTGAAGCTTTCTTT

V gene: TRBV28
D gene: -
J gene: TRBJ2-5
clone size: -
CDR3 protein: CASSQRTIHPISQYF
CDR3 DNA: TGTGCCAGCAGTCAACGTACGATACATCCCATCTCCCAGTACTTC